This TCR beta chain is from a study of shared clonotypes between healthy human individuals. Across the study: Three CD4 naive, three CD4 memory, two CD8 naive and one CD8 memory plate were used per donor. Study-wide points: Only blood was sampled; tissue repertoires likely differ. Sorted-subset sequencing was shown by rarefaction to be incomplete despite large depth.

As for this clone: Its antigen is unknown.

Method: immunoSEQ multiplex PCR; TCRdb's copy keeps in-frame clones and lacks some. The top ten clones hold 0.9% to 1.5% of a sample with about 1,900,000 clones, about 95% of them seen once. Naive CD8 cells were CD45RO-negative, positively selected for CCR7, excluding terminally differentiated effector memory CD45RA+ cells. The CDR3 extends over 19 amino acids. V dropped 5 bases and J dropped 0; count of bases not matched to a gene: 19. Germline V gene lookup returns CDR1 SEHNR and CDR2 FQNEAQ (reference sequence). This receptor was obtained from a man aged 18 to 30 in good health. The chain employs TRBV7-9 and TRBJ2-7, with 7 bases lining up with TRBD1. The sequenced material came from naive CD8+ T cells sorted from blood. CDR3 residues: CASSPMWDSQSLNSYEQYF. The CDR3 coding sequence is TGTGCCAGCAGCCCTATGTGGGACAGCCAATCTCTTAACTCCTACGAGCAGTACTTC.